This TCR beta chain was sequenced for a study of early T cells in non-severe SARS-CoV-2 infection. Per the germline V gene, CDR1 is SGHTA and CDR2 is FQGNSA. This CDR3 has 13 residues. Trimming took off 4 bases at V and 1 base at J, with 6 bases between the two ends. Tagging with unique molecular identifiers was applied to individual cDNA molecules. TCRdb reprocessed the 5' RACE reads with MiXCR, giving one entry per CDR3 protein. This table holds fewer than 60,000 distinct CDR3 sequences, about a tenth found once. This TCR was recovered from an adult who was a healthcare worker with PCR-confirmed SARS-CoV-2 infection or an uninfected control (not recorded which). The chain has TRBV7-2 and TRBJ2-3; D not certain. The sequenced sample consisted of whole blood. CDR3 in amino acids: CASSSPGTDTQYF. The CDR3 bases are TGTGCCAGCAGCTCCCCAGGCACAGATACGCAGTATTTT. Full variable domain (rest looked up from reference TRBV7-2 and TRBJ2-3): GAGVSQSPSNKVTEKGKDVELRCDPISGHTALYWYRQSLGQGLEFLIYFQGNSAPDKSGLPSDRFSAERTGGSVSTLTIQRTQQEDSAVYLCASSSPGTDTQYFGPGTRLTVL.